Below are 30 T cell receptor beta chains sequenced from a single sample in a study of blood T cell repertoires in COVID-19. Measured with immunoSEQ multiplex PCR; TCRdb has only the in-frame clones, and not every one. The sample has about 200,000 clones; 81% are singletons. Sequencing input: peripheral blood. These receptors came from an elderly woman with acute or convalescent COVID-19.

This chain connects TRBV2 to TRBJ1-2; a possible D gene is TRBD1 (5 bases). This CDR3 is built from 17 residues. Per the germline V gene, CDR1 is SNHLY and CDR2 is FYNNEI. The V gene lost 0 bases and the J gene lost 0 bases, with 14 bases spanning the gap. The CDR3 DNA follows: TGTGCCAGCAGTGAAGCGGGGGTGGCGGGAGCTAACTATGGCTACACCTTC. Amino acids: CASSEAGVAGANYGYTF.

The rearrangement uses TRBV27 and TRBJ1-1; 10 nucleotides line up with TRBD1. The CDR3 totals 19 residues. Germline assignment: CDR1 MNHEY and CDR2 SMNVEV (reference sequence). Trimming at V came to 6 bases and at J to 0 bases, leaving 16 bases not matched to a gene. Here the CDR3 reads CASRRVSGTGATMNTEAFF. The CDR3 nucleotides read TGTGCCAGCAGACGGGTATCCGGGACAGGGGCTACGATGAACACTGAAGCTTTCTTT.

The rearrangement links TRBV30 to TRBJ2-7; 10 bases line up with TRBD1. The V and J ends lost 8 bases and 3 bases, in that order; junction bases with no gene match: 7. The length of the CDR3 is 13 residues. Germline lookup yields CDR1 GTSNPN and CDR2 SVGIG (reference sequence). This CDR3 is CAGTDRGLYEQYF. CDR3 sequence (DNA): TGTGCCGGCACAGACAGGGGGCTCTACGAGCAGTACTTC.

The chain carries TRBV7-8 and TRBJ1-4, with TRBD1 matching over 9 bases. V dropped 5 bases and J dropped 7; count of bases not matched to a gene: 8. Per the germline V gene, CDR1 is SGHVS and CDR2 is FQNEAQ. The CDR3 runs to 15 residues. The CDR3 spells CASSHLDRGGEKLFF. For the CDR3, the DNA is TGTGCCAGCAGCCATTTGGACAGGGGTGGTGAAAAACTGTTTTTT. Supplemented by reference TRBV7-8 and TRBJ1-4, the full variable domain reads GAGVSQSPRYKVAKRGQDVALRCDPISGHVSLFWYQQALGQGPEFLTYFQNEAQLDKSGLPSDRFFAERPEGSVSTLKIQRTQQEDSAVYLCASSHLDRGGEKLFFGSGTQLSVL.

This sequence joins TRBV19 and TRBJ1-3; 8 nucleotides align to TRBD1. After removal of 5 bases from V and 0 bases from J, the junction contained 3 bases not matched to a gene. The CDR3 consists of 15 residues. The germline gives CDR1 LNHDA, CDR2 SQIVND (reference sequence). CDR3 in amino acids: CASSLDRGSGNTIYF. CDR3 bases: TGTGCCAGTAGTCTCGACAGGGGCTCTGGAAACACCATATATTTT.

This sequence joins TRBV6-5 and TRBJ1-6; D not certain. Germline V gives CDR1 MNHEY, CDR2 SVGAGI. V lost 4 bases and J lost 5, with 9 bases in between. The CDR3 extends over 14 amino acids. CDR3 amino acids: CASSWTKDNSPLHF. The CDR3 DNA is TGTGCCAGCAGTTGGACTAAGGATAATTCACCCCTCCACTTT.

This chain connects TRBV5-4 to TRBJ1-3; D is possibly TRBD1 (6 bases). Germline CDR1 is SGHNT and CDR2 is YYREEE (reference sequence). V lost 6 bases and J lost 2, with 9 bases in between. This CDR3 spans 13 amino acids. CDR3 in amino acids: CASTTGPGNTIYF. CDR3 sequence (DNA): TGTGCCAGCACAACAGGGCCTGGAAACACCATATATTTT.

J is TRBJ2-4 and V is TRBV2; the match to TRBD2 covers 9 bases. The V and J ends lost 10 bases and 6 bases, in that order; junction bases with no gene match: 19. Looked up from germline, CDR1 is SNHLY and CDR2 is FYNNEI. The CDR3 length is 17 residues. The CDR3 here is CATRRAPLAGAGNIQYF. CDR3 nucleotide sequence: TGTGCCACCAGGAGGGCACCCTTAGCGGGGGCCGGAAACATTCAGTACTTC.

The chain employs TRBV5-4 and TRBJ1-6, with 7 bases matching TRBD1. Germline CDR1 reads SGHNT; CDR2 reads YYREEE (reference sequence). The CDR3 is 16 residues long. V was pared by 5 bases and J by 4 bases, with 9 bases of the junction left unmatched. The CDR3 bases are TGTGCCAGCAGGGGGAGTGCAGGGGGATATAATTCACCCCTCCACTTT. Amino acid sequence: CASRGSAGGYNSPLHF.

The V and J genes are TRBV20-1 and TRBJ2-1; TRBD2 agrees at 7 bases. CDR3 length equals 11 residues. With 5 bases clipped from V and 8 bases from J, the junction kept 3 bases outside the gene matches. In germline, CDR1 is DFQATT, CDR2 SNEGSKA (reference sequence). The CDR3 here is CSAASGHEQFF. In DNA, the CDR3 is TGCAGTGCTGCTAGCGGTCATGAGCAGTTCTTC.

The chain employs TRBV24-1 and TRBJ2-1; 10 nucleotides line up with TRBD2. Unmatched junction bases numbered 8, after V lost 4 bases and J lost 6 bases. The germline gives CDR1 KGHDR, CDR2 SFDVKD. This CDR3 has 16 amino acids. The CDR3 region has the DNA TGTGCCACCAGTGAGGAGGGACTAGCGAAGAGCAATGAGCAGTTCTTC. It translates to CATSEEGLAKSNEQFF.

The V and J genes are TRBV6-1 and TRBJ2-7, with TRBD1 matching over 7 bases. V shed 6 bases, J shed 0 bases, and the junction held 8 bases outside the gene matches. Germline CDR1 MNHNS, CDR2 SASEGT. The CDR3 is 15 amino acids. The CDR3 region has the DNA TGTGCCAGCAGCACCCCGACAGGGCCCTCCTACGAGCAGTACTTC. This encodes CASSTPTGPSYEQYF.

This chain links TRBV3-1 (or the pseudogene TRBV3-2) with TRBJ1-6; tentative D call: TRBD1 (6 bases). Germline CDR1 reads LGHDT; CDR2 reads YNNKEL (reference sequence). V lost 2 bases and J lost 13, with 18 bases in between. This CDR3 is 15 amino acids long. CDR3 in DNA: TGTGCCAGCAGCCAAAGTGGACAGCCCCCTTATCCCCTCCACTTT. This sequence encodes CASSQSGQPPYPLHF.

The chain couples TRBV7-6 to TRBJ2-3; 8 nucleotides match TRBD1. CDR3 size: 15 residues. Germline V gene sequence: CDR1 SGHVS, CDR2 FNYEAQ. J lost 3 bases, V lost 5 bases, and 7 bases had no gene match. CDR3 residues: CASSPRQGITDTQYF. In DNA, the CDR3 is TGTGCCAGCAGCCCCCGACAGGGGATAACAGATACGCAGTATTTT. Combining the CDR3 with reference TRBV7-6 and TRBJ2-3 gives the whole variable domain GAGVSQSPRYKVTKRGQDVALRCDPISGHVSLYWYRQALGQGPEFLTYFNYEAQQDKSGLPNDRFSAERPEGSISTLTIQRTEQRDSAMYRCASSPRQGITDTQYFGPGTRLTVL.

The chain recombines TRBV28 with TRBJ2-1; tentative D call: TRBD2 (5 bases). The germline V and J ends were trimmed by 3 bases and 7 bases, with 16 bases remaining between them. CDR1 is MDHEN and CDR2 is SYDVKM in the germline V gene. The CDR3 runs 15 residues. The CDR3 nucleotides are TGTGCCAGCAGTTTTTTGAGCGGACCGCCTAATGAGCAGTTCTTC. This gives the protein CASSFLSGPPNEQFF.

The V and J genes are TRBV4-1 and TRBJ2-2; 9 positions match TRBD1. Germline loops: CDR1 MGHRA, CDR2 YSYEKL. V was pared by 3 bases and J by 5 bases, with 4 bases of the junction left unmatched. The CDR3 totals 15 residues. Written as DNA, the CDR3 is TGCGCCAGCAGCCAGGGACAGGGAACTACCGGGGAGCTGTTTTTT. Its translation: CASSQGQGTTGELFF.

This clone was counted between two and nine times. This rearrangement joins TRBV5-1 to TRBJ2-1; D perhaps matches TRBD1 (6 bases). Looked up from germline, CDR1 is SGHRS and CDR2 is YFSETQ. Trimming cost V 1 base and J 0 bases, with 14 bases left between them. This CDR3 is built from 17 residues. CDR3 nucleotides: TGCGCCAGCAGCTTGCCTTCCGGGACACTCTCCTACAATGAGCAGTTCTTC. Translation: CASSLPSGTLSYNEQFF.

The CDR3 reads CASSQGQALSYEQYF. CDR3 DNA: TGCGCCAGCAGCCAAGGACAGGCCCTTTCCTACGAGCAGTACTTC. This chain uses TRBV4-1 with TRBJ2-7; weak D call: TRBD1 (6 bases). V was pared by 1 base and J by 1 base, with 11 bases between. CDR3 length equals 15 residues. Germline CDR1 reads MGHRA; CDR2 reads YSYEKL.

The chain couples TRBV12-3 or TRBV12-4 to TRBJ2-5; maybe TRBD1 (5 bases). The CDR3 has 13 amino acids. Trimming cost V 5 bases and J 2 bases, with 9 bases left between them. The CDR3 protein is CASSKTEQETQYF. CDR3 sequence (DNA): TGTGCCAGCAGTAAGACAGAACAAGAGACCCAGTACTTC.

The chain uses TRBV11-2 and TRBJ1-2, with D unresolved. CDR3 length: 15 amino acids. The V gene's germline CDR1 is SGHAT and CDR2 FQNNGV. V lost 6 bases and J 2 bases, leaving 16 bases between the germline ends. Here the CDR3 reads CASSLTPGQNYGYTF. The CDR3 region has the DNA TGTGCCAGCAGTCTGACCCCAGGCCAAAACTATGGCTACACCTTC.

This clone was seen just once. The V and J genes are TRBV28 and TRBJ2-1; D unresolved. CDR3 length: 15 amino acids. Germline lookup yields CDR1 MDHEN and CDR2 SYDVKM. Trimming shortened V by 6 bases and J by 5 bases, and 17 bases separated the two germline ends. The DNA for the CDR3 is TGTGCCAGCAGCACCGGTGTGCCCAAAAACAATGAGCAGTTCTTC. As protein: CASSTGVPKNNEQFF. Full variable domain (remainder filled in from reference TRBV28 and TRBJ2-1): DVKVTQSSRYLVKRTGEKVFLECVQDMDHENMFWYRQDPGLGLRLIYFSYDVKMKEKGDIPEGYSVSREKKERFSLILESASTNQTSMYLCASSTGVPKNNEQFFGPGTRLTVL.

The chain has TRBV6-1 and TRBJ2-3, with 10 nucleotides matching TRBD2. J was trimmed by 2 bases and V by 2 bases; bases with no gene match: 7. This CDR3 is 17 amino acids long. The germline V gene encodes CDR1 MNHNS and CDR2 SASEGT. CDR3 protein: CASSERPAGGPTDTQYF. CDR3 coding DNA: TGTGCCAGCAGTGAACGTCCAGCGGGAGGGCCCACAGATACGCAGTATTTT.

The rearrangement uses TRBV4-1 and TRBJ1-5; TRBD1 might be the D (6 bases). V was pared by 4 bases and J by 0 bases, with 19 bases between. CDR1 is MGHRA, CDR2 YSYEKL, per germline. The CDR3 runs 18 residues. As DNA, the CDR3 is TGCGCCAGCAGCCCTAACGCCCTGCCAGGGGATAGCAATCAGCCCCAGCATTTT. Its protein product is CASSPNALPGDSNQPQHF.

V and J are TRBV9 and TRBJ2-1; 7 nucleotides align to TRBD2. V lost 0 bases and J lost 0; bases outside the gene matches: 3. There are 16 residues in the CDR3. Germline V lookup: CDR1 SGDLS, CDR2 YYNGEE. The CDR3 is CASSVGSSGSYNEQFF. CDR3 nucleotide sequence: TGTGCCAGCAGCGTAGGTTCTAGCGGCTCCTACAATGAGCAGTTCTTC.

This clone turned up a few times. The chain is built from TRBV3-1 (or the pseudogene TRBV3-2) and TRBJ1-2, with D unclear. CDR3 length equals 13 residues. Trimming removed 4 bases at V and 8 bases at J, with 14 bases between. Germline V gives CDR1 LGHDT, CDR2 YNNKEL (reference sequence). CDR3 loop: CASSPSHQTGYTF. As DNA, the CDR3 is TGTGCCAGCAGCCCTAGTCACCAGACCGGCTACACCTTC.

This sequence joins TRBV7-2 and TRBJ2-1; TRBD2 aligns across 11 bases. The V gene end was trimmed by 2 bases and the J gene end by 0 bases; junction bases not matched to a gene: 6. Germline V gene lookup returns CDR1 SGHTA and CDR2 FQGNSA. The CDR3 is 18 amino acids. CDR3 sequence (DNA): TGTGCCAGCAGCTTATGGGATAGCGGGGGGGGCTCCTACAATGAGCAGTTCTTC. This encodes CASSLWDSGGGSYNEQFF.

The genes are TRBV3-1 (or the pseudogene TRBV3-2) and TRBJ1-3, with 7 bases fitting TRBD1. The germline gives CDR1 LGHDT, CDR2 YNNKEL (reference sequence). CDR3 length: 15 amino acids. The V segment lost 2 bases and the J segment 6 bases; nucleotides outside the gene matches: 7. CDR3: CASSQISTGTNTIYF. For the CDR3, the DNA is TGTGCCAGCAGCCAAATTTCGACAGGGACAAACACCATATATTTT.

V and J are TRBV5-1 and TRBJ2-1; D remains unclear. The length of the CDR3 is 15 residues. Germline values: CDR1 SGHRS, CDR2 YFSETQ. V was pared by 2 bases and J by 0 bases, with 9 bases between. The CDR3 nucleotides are TGCGCCAGCAGCTTATTCCATAGCTCCTACAATGAGCAGTTCTTC. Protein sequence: CASSLFHSSYNEQFF.

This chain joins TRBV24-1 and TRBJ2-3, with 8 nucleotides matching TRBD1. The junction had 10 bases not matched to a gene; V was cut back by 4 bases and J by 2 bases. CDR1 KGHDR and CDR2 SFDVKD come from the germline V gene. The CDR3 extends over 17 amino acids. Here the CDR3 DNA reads TGTGCCACCAGTGACGCCGGGACAGGCTTCGACACAGATACGCAGTATTTT. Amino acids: CATSDAGTGFDTDTQYF.

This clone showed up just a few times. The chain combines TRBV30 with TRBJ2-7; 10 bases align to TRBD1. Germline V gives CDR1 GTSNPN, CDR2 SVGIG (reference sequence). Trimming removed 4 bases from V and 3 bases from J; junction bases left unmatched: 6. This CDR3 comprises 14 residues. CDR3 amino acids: CAWNPGTGDYEQYF. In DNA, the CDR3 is TGTGCCTGGAACCCTGGGACAGGGGACTACGAGCAGTACTTC.